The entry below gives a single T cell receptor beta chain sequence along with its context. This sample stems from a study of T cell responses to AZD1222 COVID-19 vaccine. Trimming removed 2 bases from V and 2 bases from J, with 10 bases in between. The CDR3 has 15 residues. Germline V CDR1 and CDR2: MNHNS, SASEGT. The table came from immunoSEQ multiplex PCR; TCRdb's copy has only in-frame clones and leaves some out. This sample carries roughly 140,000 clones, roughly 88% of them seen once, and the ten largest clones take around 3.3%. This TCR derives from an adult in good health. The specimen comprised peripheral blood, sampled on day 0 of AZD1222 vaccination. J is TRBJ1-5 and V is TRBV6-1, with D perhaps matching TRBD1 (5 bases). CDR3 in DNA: TGTGCCAGCAGTGAACAGGGCGCGGGCAATCAGCCCCAGCATTTT. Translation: CASSEQGAGNQPQHF.